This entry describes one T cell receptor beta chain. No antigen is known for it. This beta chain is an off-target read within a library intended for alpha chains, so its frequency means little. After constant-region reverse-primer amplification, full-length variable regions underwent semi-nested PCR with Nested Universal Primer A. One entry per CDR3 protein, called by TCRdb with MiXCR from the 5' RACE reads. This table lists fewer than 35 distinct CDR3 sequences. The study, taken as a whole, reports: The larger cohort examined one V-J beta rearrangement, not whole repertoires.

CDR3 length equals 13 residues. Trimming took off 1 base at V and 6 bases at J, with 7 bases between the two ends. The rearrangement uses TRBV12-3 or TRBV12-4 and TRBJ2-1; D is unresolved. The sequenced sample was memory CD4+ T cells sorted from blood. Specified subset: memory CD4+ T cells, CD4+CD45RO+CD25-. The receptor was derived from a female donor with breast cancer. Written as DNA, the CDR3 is TGTGCCAGCAGTTTAGTCAGTCCCAATGAGCAGTTCTTC. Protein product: CASSLVSPNEQFF.